A selection of T cell receptor beta chains follows, all from one sample in a study of blood T cell repertoires in COVID-19. The table came from immunoSEQ multiplex PCR; TCRdb's copy has only in-frame clones and leaves some out. This table holds hundreds of thousands of clones, 89% found once. Input material: peripheral blood. Receptor source: a man aged 35 to 55 with acute or convalescent COVID-19. Each CDR3 is given with its conserved first and last residue. The D gene is left open where the match is weak. Size tells how often a clone was seen (once, few, many) or the class of an expanded clone, and some rows leave it out.

TRBV4-2	TRBD1	TRBJ2-7	.	CASSQEIGTGGAYEQYF	TGTGCCAGCAGCCAAGAGATCGGGACAGGGGGCGCCTACGAGCAGTACTTC
TRBV19	.	TRBJ2-3	.	CASSGTWTSTDTQYF	TGTGCCAGTTCCGGGACATGGACTAGCACAGATACGCAGTATTTT
TRBV5-4	TRBD2	TRBJ2-1	.	CASSLQGSGTYNEQFF	TGTGCCAGCAGCTTGCAGGGTAGCGGGACCTACAATGAGCAGTTCTTC
TRBV30	.	TRBJ2-2	.	CAWLLQGNAGELFF	TGTGCCTGGTTGCTTCAGGGTAACGCCGGGGAGCTGTTTTTT
TRBV11-3	.	TRBJ2-2	.	CASSLDRVVSNTGELFF	TGTGCCAGCAGCTTAGATCGAGTAGTTTCGAACACCGGGGAGCTGTTTTTT
TRBV5-1	TRBD1	TRBJ1-6	once	CASRTGQGNSPLHF	TGCGCCAGCAGAACCGGACAGGGTAATTCACCCCTCCACTTT
TRBV7-2	TRBD1	TRBJ1-6	.	CASSLRAAGGGSPLHF	TGTGCCAGCAGCTTAAGGGCAGCAGGGGGCGGGTCACCCCTCCACTTT
TRBV5-6	.	TRBJ2-7	.	CASSLLQGPSSYEQYF	TGTGCCAGCAGCCTCTTACAGGGCCCGAGCTCCTACGAGCAGTACTTC
TRBV4-1	.	TRBJ1-2	few	CASSPRSGAYGYTF	TGCGCCAGCAGCCCAAGATCTGGGGCCTATGGCTACACCTTC
TRBV4-3	TRBD1	TRBJ1-2	.	CASSQDRGQNYGYTF	TGCGCCAGCAGCCAGGACAGGGGACAGAACTATGGCTACACCTTC
TRBV5-1	.	TRBJ2-2	.	CASSLYPAGQRAGELFF	TGCGCCAGCAGCTTGTACCCGGCCGGACAAAGGGCCGGGGAGCTGTTTTTT
TRBV19	.	TRBJ2-7	.	CASSPRGGVPLEQYF	TGTGCCAGTAGTCCCCGGGGAGGAGTTCCCCTCGAGCAGTACTTC
TRBV27	.	TRBJ2-1	.	CASSWTGVNEQFF	TGTGCCAGCAGTTGGACGGGGGTGAATGAGCAGTTCTTC
TRBV18	TRBD1	TRBJ2-7	.	CASSPRQGADGEQYF	TGTGCCAGCTCACCGCGACAGGGGGCCGATGGCGAGCAGTACTTC
TRBV10-3	TRBD1	TRBJ1-1	.	CAMRRDRDTEAFF	TGTGCCATGCGACGGGACAGGGACACTGAAGCTTTCTTT
TRBV2	TRBD1	TRBJ1-3	.	CASRQGASGNTIYF	TGTGCCAGCAGACAGGGGGCCTCTGGAAACACCATATATTTT
TRBV5-1	TRBD1	TRBJ1-6	once	CASSPRQGVDSPLHF	TGCGCCAGCAGCCCAAGACAGGGGGTGGATTCACCCCTCCACTTT
TRBV7-8	.	TRBJ1-1	.	CASSPRREGTEAFF	TGTGCCAGCAGCCCCCGACGGGAGGGAACTGAAGCTTTCTTT
TRBV9	TRBD2	TRBJ2-2	.	CASSARLAGALGELFF	TGTGCCAGCAGCGCGAGACTAGCGGGAGCCCTCGGGGAGCTGTTTTTT
TRBV11-2	TRBD1	TRBJ2-1	once	CASSGLQGAFNEQFF	TGTGCCAGCAGCGGGTTACAGGGGGCGTTCAATGAGCAGTTCTTC
TRBV19	.	TRBJ2-4	once	CASSIGGQNIQYF	TGTGCCAGTAGTATAGGGGGGCAAAACATTCAGTACTTC
TRBV5-4	.	TRBJ2-7	.	CASSLDSLGREQYF	TGTGCCAGCAGCTTAGACTCGCTGGGTCGCGAGCAGTACTTC
TRBV27	.	TRBJ1-2	few	CASSPRLNYGYTF	TGTGCCAGCAGTCCCCGTTTGAACTATGGCTACACCTTC
TRBV19	.	TRBJ2-3	.	CASSITGTGTFITDTQYF	TGTGCCAGTAGTATTACTGGAACCGGGACATTCATCACAGATACGCAGTATTTT
TRBV15	TRBD1	TRBJ1-1	few	CATSRDPGGITEAFF	TGTGCCACCAGCAGAGATCCAGGGGGTATCACTGAAGCTTTCTTT
TRBV6-6	TRBD2	TRBJ2-3	.	CASSKPSGGASDTQYF	TGTGCCAGCAGTAAACCTAGCGGGGGGGCCAGTGATACGCAGTATTTT
TRBV28	TRBD1	TRBJ1-5	.	CASRPTFPQGDADQPQHF	TGTGCCAGCAGACCCACGTTTCCGCAGGGGGACGCTGATCAGCCCCAGCATTTT
TRBV27	TRBD1	TRBJ1-2	.	CASSGGQGAPDYGYTF	TGTGCCAGCAGTGGCGGACAGGGGGCACCGGACTATGGCTACACCTTC
TRBV6-5	.	TRBJ2-5	.	CASSRPRETQYF	TGTGCCAGCAGTCGCCCGAGGGAGACCCAGTACTTC
TRBV28	TRBD2	TRBJ2-3	.	CASRERTSMVGIGDTQYF	TGTGCCAGCAGAGAGAGGACTAGCATGGTCGGCATAGGAGATACGCAGTATTTT
TRBV9	.	TRBJ2-7	.	CASSGPGRERVQYEQYF	TGTGCCAGCAGCGGCCCCGGAAGGGAGAGGGTCCAATACGAGCAGTACTTC
TRBV5-1	.	TRBJ1-6	.	CASSSAGASSSPLHF	TGCGCCAGCAGCTCTGCGGGGGCGAGTAGTTCACCCCTCCACTTT
TRBV4-2	TRBD1	TRBJ1-2	.	CASSQTGQDSFYGYTF	TGTGCCAGCAGCCAGACGGGACAGGACTCTTTCTATGGCTACACCTTC
TRBV14	.	TRBJ2-1	once	CASSQNSRGMQFF	TGTGCCAGCAGCCAGAACTCCAGGGGAATGCAGTTCTTC
TRBV7-3	.	TRBJ2-1	.	CASSLKGDSYNEQFF	TGTGCCAGCAGCTTAAAGGGGGACTCCTACAATGAGCAGTTCTTC
TRBV6-5	TRBD1	TRBJ1-2	.	CASSYGQGGYYGYTF	TGTGCCAGCAGTTACGGACAGGGGGGGTACTATGGCTACACCTTC
TRBV21-1	.	TRBJ2-7	.	CASSQKALRHHVNPTYEQYF	TGTGCCAGCAGCCAAAAGGCGCTGCGACATCACGTTAACCCAACCTACGAGCAGTACTTC
TRBV7-3	.	TRBJ2-7	.	CASSLGPLLPYHSYEQYF	TGTGCCAGCAGCTTAGGGCCCTTACTGCCATATCACTCCTACGAGCAGTACTTC
TRBV28	.	TRBJ2-5	.	CASSRPLVSETQYF	TGTGCCAGCAGCCGTCCCCTAGTTAGTGAGACCCAGTACTTC
TRBV20-1	.	TRBJ1-1	.	CSASFLSEAFF	TGCAGTGCTAGTTTTCTCTCTGAAGCTTTCTTT
TRBV14	TRBD2	TRBJ2-3	.	CASSQDLSGLYGTQYF	TGTGCCAGCAGCCAAGATCTGTCGGGACTATACGGTACGCAGTATTTT
TRBV2	TRBD2	TRBJ2-1	.	CASSLSGNSYNEQFF	TGTGCCAGCAGCCTTAGCGGGAACAGCTACAATGAGCAGTTCTTC
TRBV29-1	TRBD2	TRBJ2-3	.	CSVGTRGTSGTDTQYF	TGCAGCGTGGGGACGCGTGGGACTAGCGGAACAGATACGCAGTATTTT
TRBV5-1	.	TRBJ2-3	.	CASSHDRPLTDTQYF	TGCGCCAGCAGCCATGACAGGCCTCTCACAGATACGCAGTATTTT
TRBV19	TRBD1	TRBJ2-3	.	CASSLGQGTDTQYF	TGTGCCAGTAGTTTGGGACAGGGCACAGATACGCAGTATTTT
TRBV11-3	.	TRBJ2-3	.	CASSSVGGADTQYF	TGTGCCAGCAGCTCCGTGGGGGGAGCAGATACGCAGTATTTT
TRBV19	.	TRBJ1-4	.	CASSIGVAEKLFF	TGTGCCAGTAGTATCGGGGTGGCTGAAAAACTGTTTTTT